The 21 T cell receptor beta chains below were found in one sample sequenced in a study of technical replicates of blood from a handful of donors. Profiled with immunoSEQ multiplex PCR; TCRdb holds only in-frame clones, not every one. The data contain about 73,000 clones, roughly nine tenths of them singletons. Sequencing used PBMCs. Every receptor here comes from a human donor in good health. Some clones in this sample may be carry-over from other donors' samples.

The genes are TRBV10-3 and TRBJ2-7; 15 bases agree with TRBD2. The CDR3 contains 15 residues. The V and J ends lost 4 bases and 4 bases, in that order; junction bases with no gene match: 2. The germline V gene has CDR1 ENHRY and CDR2 SYGVKD. CDR3 DNA sequence: TGTGCCATCAGTGGAGGGACTAGCGGGGGGTACGAGCAGTACTTC. It yields the protein CAISGGTSGGYEQYF.

The rearrangement joins TRBV6-6 to TRBJ1-4; D is undetermined. Trimming stripped 6 bases from V and 8 bases from J, with 7 bases between. The length of the CDR3 is 11 residues. Germline V lookup: CDR1 MNHNY, CDR2 SVGAGI (reference sequence). The CDR3 DNA is TGTGCCAGCAGGCTACAGGAAAAACTGTTTTTT. This codes for CASRLQEKLFF.

The chain carries TRBV6-4 and TRBJ2-1; the D gene is possibly TRBD2 (6 bases). V lost 3 bases and J lost 8, with 17 bases in between. CDR1 MRHNA and CDR2 SNTAGT come from the germline V gene. This CDR3 spans 15 amino acids. The CDR3 coding sequence is TGTGCCAGCAGTGAAGGGCAGGCCGGCGGGGATGAGCAGTTCTTC. Protein: CASSEGQAGGDEQFF.

This clone was seen a handful of times. CDR3 region: CASSLVLTGGAQSEAFF. The CDR3 DNA reads as TGCGCCAGCAGCTTGGTCCTTACTGGTGGGGCTCAGTCTGAAGCTTTCTTT. J is TRBJ1-1 and V is TRBV5-1; perhaps TRBD1 as D (5 bases). The CDR3 loop spans 17 amino acids. The germline V and J ends were trimmed by 0 bases and 6 bases, with 21 bases remaining between them. From germline, CDR1 is SGHRS and CDR2 YFSETQ.

The V call is TRBV7-3, the J call TRBJ2-3, with TRBD2 identical over 9 bases. The junction had 3 bases not matched to a gene; V was cut back by 6 bases and J by 2 bases. Germline V gives CDR1 SGHTA, CDR2 FQGTGA. This CDR3 region has 14 residues. CDR3 sequence reads: CASSLAGFTDTQYF. The CDR3 coding sequence is TGTGCCAGCAGTCTAGCGGGATTCACAGATACGCAGTATTTT.

V gene TRBV7-7 combines with J gene TRBJ1-1, with D tentatively TRBD1 (5 bases). The CDR3 has 15 residues. CDR1 and CDR2 from the germline V gene are SSHAT and FNYEAQ (reference sequence). Trimming removed 5 bases at V and 5 bases at J, with 18 bases between. The CDR3 DNA reads as TGTGCCAGCAGCCCGTTTACGGCGGGGGGGACTGAAGCTTTCTTT. It yields the protein CASSPFTAGGTEAFF.

The chain employs TRBV19 and TRBJ2-1; maybe TRBD1 (7 bases). There are 16 residues in the CDR3. Trimming cost V 2 bases and J 3 bases, with 14 bases left between them. The germline CDR1 and CDR2 sequences are LNHDA and SQIVND (reference sequence). Written as DNA, the CDR3 is TGTGCCAGTAGTATATCCCCCAGGGGGGTCTACAATGAGCAGTTCTTC. Protein: CASSISPRGVYNEQFF.

This clone was recorded once. The rearrangement links TRBV6-6 to TRBJ1-2; 9 bases agree with TRBD1. Germline loops: CDR1 MNHNY, CDR2 SVGAGI (reference sequence). The CDR3 extends over 13 amino acids. Trimming took 7 bases from V and 5 from J; bases not matched to a gene: 5. The CDR3 nucleotides are TGTGCCAGCAATGTGGGACAGGGATATGGCTACACCTTC. Encoded protein: CASNVGQGYGYTF.

This clone counts as medium-sized. The chain employs TRBV5-4 and TRBJ1-2; 11 nucleotides agree with TRBD1. Losses at the gene ends were 4 bases for V and 2 bases for J; bases not matched to a gene: 10. The CDR3 length is 17 residues. Germline V gives CDR1 SGHNT, CDR2 YYREEE (reference sequence). The CDR3 DNA is TGTGCCAGCAGCCCGCTGGACAGGGGGCCTTCAAACTATGGCTACACCTTC. Translating gives CASSPLDRGPSNYGYTF.

The rearrangement links TRBV5-8 to TRBJ2-5, with TRBD1 matching over 7 bases. Trimming took 4 bases from V and 7 from J; bases not matched to a gene: 16. The CDR3 contains 16 residues. The germline V gene has CDR1 SGHTS and CDR2 YDEGEE. The DNA for the CDR3 is TGTGCCAGCAGCCCATTGCCCCGACAGGGAGTTATGACCCAGTACTTC. This sequence encodes CASSPLPRQGVMTQYF.

This clone showed up just a few times. The junction departs from germline at one end; a sequencing error may be responsible. The chain is built from TRBV2 and TRBJ2-7; TRBD1 matches at 7 bases. The CDR3 runs to 11 residues. Germline lookup yields CDR1 SNHLY and CDR2 FYNNEI. The CDR3 region is CASSGEGALVF. The DNA for the CDR3 is TGTGCCAGCAGTGGCGAGGGGGCACTTGTCTTC.

V gene TRBV21-1 combines with J gene TRBJ2-7; the table's D call of TRBD1 was not tested on the DNA. TRBV21-1 is annotated as a pseudogene. The CDR3 runs 15 residues. DNA of the CDR3: TGTGCCAGCAGCAAAGATCAGGGCGCCTCCTACGAGCAGTACTTC. It encodes CASSKDQGASYEQYF.

This sequence joins TRBV7-9 and TRBJ1-1, with D possibly TRBD1 on 5 matching bases. V shed 6 bases and J shed 2 bases, with 16 bases lying between them. This CDR3 is 15 amino acids long. CDR1 and CDR2 (germline): SEHNR, FQNEAQ (reference sequence). CDR3: CASRSGGTTNTEAFF. The CDR3 DNA reads TGTGCCAGCAGATCCGGGGGTACAACTAACACTGAAGCTTTCTTT.

The rearrangement joins TRBV7-2 to TRBJ2-7, with D possibly being TRBD2 (5 bases). Trimming removed 3 bases at V and 4 bases at J, with 10 bases between. The length of the CDR3 is 13 residues. CDR1 SGHTA and CDR2 FQGNSA come from the germline V gene. The CDR3 sequence is CASSFERRYEQYF. In DNA, the CDR3 is TGTGCCAGCAGCTTTGAGCGGAGGTACGAGCAGTACTTC.

This clone is medium-sized (0.01 to 0.1%) within its sample. The genes are TRBV7-9 and TRBJ2-3; 10 bases are shared with TRBD1. The CDR3 totals 17 residues. Germline V gene data show CDR1 as SEHNR and CDR2 as FQNEAQ (reference sequence). The V gene end was trimmed by 5 bases and the J gene end by 3 bases; junction bases not matched to a gene: 11. CDR3 in amino acids: CASSAPRLDRGTDTQYF. The CDR3, as DNA: TGTGCCAGCAGCGCGCCTCGCTTGGACAGGGGGACAGATACGCAGTATTTT. The entire variable domain, with the rest obtained from reference TRBV7-9 and TRBJ2-3, is as follows: DTGVSQNPRHKITKRGQNVTFRCDPISEHNRLYWYRQTLGQGPEFLTYFQNEAQLEKSRLLSDRFSAERPKGSFSTLEIQRTEQGDSAMYLCASSAPRLDRGTDTQYFGPGTRLTVL.

As DNA, the CDR3 is TGTGCCAGCAGTGACATAGCCGGGACGGGGCTGCGGGGAGCTTTCTTT. Translation: CASSDIAGTGLRGAFF. The rearrangement links TRBV6-1 to TRBJ1-1; D perhaps matches TRBD1 (5 bases). The CDR3 has 16 residues. Deletions cut 3 bases from V and 10 bases from J, with 24 bases between. The germline V gene has CDR1 MNHNS and CDR2 SASEGT.

This clone was seen only a few times. This chain uses TRBV14 with TRBJ2-5; weak D call: TRBD1 (5 bases). Trimming left V 1 base short and J 7 bases short, with 16 bases between. The CDR3 is 15 residues long. CDR1 is SGHDN and CDR2 is FVKESK in the germline V gene. CDR3 DNA sequence: TGTGCCAGCAGCCAAGTCGGCCAGGGTAGAGGGACCCAGTACTTC. It yields the protein CASSQVGQGRGTQYF.

The genes are TRBV29-1 and TRBJ1-2; 9 bases align to TRBD1. The ends lost 7 bases at V and 8 bases at J; junction bases unmatched: 11. The CDR3 is 13 residues long. Germline-derived CDR1 and CDR2 are SQVTM and ANQGSEA. Written as DNA, the CDR3 is TGCAGCGCTAGGACAGGGGTGGAGAGCGGCTACACCTTC. It codes for CSARTGVESGYTF.

The chain is built from TRBV29-1 and TRBJ1-5, with D tentatively TRBD1 (5 bases). Trimming took 6 bases from V and 5 from J, leaving 11 bases between them. Germline V gives CDR1 SQVTM, CDR2 ANQGSEA. The CDR3 consists of 12 residues. The CDR3 loop reads CSVSWGDQPQHF. CDR3 in DNA: TGCAGCGTGAGCTGGGGGGATCAGCCCCAGCATTTT.

The V gene is TRBV11-2, the J gene TRBJ2-7, with TRBD1 matching 8 bases. Per germline, CDR1 SGHAT and CDR2 FQNNGV. The trim removed 6 bases at V and 1 base at J, leaving 14 bases unmatched. This CDR3 spans 17 amino acids. CDR3 region: CASRSWTGSKVSYEQYF. In DNA form, the CDR3 reads TGTGCCAGCAGATCCTGGACAGGGAGCAAAGTTTCCTACGAGCAGTACTTC.

V is TRBV6-6 and J is TRBJ2-7, with a weak D call TRBD1 (6 bases). The CDR3 is made up of 13 amino acids. Trimming pared 5 bases from V and 2 bases from J, leaving 10 bases between. From germline, CDR1 is MNHNY and CDR2 SVGAGI (reference sequence). CDR3 loop: CASSPQGTYEQYF. The CDR3 DNA reads as TGTGCCAGCAGTCCTCAGGGGACCTACGAGCAGTACTTC.